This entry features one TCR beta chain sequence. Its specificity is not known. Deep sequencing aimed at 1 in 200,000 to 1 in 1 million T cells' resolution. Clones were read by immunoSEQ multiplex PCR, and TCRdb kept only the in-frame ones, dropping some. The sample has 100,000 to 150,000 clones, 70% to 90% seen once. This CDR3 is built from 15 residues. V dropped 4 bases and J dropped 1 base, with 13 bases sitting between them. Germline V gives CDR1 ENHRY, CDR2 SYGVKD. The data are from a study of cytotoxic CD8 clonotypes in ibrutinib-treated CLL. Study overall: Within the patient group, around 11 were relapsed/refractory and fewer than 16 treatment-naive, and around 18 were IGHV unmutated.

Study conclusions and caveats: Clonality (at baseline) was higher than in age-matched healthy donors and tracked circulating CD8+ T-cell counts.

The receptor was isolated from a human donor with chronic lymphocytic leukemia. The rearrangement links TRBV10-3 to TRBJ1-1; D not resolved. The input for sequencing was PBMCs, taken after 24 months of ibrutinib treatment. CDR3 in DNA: TGTGCCATCAGTGGGGCAGGTTCGGGGAACACTGAAGCTTTCTTT. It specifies CAISGAGSGNTEAFF.